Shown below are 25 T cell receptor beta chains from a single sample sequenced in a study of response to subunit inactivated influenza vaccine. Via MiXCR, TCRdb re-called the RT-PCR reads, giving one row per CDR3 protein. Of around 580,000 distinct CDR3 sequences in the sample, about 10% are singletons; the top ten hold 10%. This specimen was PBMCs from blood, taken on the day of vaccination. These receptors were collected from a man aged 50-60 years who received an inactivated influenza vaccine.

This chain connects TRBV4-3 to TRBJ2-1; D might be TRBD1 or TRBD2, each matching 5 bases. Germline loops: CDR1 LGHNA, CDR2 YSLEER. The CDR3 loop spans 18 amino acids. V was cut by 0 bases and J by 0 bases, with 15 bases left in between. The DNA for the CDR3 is TGCGCCAGCAGCCAAGATGTGGGACGCTCGAGCTCCTACAATGAGCAGTTCTTC. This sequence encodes CASSQDVGRSSSYNEQFF.

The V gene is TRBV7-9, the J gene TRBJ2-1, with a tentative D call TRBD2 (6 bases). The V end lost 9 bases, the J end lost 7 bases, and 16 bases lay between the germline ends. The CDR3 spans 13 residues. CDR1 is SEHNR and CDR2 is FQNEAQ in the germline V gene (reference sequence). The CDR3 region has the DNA TGTGCCAGTTCTGCGGGGTCGGTGAATGAGCAGTTCTTC. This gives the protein CASSAGSVNEQFF.

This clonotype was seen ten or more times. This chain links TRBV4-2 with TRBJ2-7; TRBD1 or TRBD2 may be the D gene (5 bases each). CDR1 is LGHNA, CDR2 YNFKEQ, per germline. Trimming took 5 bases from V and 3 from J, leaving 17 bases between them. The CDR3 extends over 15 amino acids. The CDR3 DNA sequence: TGTGCCAGCAGCAGACCCGGGACGCAAGACTACGAGCAGTACTTC. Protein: CASSRPGTQDYEQYF.

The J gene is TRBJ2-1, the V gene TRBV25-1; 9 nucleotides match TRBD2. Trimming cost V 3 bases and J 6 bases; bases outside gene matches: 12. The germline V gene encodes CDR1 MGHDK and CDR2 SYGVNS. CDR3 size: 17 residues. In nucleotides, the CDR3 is TGTGCCAGCAGTGATATAGCGGGGGCCTTGCTTGGCAATGAGCAGTTCTTC. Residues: CASSDIAGALLGNEQFF.

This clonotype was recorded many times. The CDR3 loop is CASSSLQTQYF. The CDR3 DNA follows: TGTGCCAGCAGCTCTTTACAGACCCAGTACTTC. This chain connects TRBV3-1 to TRBJ2-5; D is ambiguous. V was trimmed by 5 bases and J by 6 bases, leaving 7 bases between them. Germline values: CDR1 LGHDT, CDR2 YNNKEL (reference sequence). The CDR3 length is 11 residues.

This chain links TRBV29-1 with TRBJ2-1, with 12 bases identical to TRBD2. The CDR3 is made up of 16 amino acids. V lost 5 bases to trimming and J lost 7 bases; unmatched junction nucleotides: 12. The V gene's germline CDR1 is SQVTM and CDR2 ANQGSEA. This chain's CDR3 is CSVIPSGRAWGNEQFF. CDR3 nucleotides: TGCAGCGTTATACCTAGCGGGAGGGCCTGGGGGAATGAGCAGTTCTTC.

CDR3 nucleotides: TGTGCCAGCAGCTCAAGGCAGCGGGGCACAGATACGCAGTATTTT. As protein: CASSSRQRGTDTQYF. The chain combines TRBV7-2 with TRBJ2-3, with D possibly matching TRBD2 (6 bases). The CDR3 spans 15 residues. V was pared by 4 bases and J by 1 base, with 12 bases between. Per germline, CDR1 SGHTA and CDR2 FQGNSA.

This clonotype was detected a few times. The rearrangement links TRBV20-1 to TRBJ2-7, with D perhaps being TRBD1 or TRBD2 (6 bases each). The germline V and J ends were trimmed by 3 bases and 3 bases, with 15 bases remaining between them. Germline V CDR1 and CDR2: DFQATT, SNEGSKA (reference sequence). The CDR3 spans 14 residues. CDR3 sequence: CSARSGGLFYEQYF. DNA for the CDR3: TGCAGTGCTAGGTCCGGGGGCCTGTTCTACGAGCAGTACTTC.

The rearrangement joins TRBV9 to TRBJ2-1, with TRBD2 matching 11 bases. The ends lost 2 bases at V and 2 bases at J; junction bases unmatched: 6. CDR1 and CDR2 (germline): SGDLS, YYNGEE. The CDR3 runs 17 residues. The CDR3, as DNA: TGTGCCAGCAGCGTCGGTAGCGGGAGGGCCGCCTACAATGAGCAGTTCTTC. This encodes CASSVGSGRAAYNEQFF.

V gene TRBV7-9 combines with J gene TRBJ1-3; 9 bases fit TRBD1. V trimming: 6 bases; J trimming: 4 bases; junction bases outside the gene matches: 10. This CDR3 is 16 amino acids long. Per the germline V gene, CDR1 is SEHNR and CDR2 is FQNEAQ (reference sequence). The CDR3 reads CASRPGTGFYGNTIYF. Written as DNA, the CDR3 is TGTGCCAGCAGGCCCGGGACAGGGTTCTACGGAAACACCATATATTTT.

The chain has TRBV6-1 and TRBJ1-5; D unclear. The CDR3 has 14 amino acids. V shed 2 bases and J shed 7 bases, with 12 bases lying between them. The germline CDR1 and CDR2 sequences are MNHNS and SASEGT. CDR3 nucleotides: TGTGCCAGCAGTGAATCACAGATAAGACAGCCCCAGCATTTT. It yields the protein CASSESQIRQPQHF.

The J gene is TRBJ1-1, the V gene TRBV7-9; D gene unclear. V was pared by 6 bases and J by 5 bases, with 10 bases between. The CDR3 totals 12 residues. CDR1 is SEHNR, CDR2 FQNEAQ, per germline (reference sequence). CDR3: CASSSSRTEAFF. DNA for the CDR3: TGTGCCAGCAGTTCCTCGCGGACTGAAGCTTTCTTT. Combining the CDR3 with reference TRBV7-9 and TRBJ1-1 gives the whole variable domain DTGVSQNPRHKITKRGQNVTFRCDPISEHNRLYWYRQTLGQGPEFLTYFQNEAQLEKSRLLSDRFSAERPKGSFSTLEIQRTEQGDSAMYLCASSSSRTEAFFGQGTRLTVV.

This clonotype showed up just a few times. CDR3 in amino acids: CAAGSSWSGELFF. The CDR3 DNA is TGTGCTGCAGGGTCAAGTTGGAGCGGGGAGCTGTTTTTT. The gene calls are TRBV7-2 and TRBJ2-2, with a possible D match to TRBD1 (5 bases). The CDR3 is 13 residues long. Germline CDR1 and CDR2: SGHTA and FQGNSA.

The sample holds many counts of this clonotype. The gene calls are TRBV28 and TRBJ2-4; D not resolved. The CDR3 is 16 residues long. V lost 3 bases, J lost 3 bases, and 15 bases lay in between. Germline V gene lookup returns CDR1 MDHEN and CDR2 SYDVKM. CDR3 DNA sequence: TGTGCCAGCAGTTTCTTGGGCGAAACCTACAAAAACATTCAGTACTTC. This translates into CASSFLGETYKNIQYF.

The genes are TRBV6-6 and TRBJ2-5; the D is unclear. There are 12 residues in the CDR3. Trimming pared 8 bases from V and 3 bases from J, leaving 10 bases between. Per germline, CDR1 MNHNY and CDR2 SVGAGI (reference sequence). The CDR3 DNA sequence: TGTGCCAGCTCCCAAGCAAAAGAGACCCAGTACTTC. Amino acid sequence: CASSQAKETQYF.

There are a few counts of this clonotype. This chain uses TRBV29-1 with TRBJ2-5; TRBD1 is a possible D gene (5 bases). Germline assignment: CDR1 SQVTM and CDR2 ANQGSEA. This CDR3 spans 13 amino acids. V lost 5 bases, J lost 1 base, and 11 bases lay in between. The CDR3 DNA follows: TGCAGCGTTCCAGCAGGGTCCCAAGAGACCCAGTACTTC. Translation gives CSVPAGSQETQYF.

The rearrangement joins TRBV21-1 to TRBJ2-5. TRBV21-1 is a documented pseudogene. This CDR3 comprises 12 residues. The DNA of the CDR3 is TGTGCCAGCAGCAAATACGGATGGACCCAGTACTTC. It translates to CASSKYGWTQYF.

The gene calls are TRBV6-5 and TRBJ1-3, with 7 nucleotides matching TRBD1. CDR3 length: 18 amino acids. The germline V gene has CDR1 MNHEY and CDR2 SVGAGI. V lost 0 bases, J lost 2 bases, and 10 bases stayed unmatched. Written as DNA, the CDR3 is TGTGCCAGCAGTTACTCGATTCCCAGGGGGACGCCTGGAAACACCATATATTTT. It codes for CASSYSIPRGTPGNTIYF.

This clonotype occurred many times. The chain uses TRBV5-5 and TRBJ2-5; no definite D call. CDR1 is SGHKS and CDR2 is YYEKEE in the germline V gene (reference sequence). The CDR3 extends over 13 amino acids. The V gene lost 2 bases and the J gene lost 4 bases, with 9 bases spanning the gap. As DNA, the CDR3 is TGTGCCAGCAGCTTTTGGCAAGGAGAGACCCAGTACTTC. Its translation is CASSFWQGETQYF.

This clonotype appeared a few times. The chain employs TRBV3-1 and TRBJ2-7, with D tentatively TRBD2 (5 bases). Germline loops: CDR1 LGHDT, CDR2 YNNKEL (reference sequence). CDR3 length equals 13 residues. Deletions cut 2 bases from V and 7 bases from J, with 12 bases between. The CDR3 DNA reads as TGTGCCAGCAGCCAAATCAGCGCGGGTGAGCAGTACTTC. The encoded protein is CASSQISAGEQYF.

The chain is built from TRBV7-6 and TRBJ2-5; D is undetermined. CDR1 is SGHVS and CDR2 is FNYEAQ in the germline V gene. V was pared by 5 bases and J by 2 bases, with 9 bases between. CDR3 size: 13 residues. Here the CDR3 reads CASSGRVQETQYF. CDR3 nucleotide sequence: TGTGCCAGCAGCGGACGTGTACAAGAGACCCAGTACTTC.

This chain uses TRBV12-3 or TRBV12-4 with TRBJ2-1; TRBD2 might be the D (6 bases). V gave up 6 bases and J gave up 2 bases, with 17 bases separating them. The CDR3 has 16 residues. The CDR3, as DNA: TGTGCCAGCAGCCCACGGCTAGCGTTTACCTACAATGAGCAGTTCTTC. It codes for CASSPRLAFTYNEQFF.

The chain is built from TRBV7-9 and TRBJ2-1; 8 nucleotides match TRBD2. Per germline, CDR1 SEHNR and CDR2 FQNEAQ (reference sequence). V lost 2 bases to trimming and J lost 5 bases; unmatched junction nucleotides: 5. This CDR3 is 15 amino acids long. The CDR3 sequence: CASSLLLAGNNEQFF. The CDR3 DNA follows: TGTGCCAGCAGCTTACTTTTAGCGGGGAACAATGAGCAGTTCTTC.

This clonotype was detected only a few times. CDR3 DNA sequence: TGCAGCGCGGGCGGGACCTACAATGAGCAGTTCTTC. Protein sequence: CSAGGTYNEQFF. J is TRBJ2-1 and V is TRBV29-1, with D perhaps TRBD2 (6 bases). The germline V and J ends were trimmed by 7 bases and 2 bases, with 9 bases remaining between them. The CDR3 sequence is 12 residues long. Germline V gives CDR1 SQVTM, CDR2 ANQGSEA.

CDR3 DNA sequence: TGTGCCAGCAAGAGGGACACGCGGTTTGGGAGCACAGATACGCAGTATTTT. This gives the protein CASKRDTRFGSTDTQYF. The chain has TRBV28 and TRBJ2-3; D may be TRBD1 (6 bases). V lost 7 bases and J lost 0, with 20 bases in between. Germline CDR1 is MDHEN and CDR2 is SYDVKM. This CDR3 contains 17 residues. Full variable domain (rest looked up from reference TRBV28 and TRBJ2-3): DVKVTQSSRYLVKRTGEKVFLECVQDMDHENMFWYRQDPGLGLRLIYFSYDVKMKEKGDIPEGYSVSREKKERFSLILESASTNQTSMYLCASKRDTRFGSTDTQYFGPGTRLTVL.